Below are 9 T cell receptor beta chains sequenced from a single sample in a study of CD8 T cells in acute hepatitis C reinfection. This sample's time point: naive CD8 control sorted from an acute-time-point sample. Method: immunoSEQ multiplex PCR; TCRdb's copy keeps in-frame clones and lacks some. Of about 38,000 clones listed, around nine tenths are singletons. The sample consisted of naive CD8+ T cells from PBMCs. These receptors all stem from a man aged 25 to 45 with chronic hepatitis C.

J is TRBJ2-3 and V is TRBV4-1; TRBD2 is a possible D gene (5 bases). The CDR3 runs to 13 residues. The germline V gene has CDR1 MGHRA and CDR2 YSYEKL. Trimming shortened V by 0 bases and J by 6 bases, and 7 bases separated the two germline ends. CDR3 DNA sequence: TGCGCCAGCAGCCAAGAGAGGGAGGATACGCAGTATTTT. Translating gives CASSQEREDTQYF.

The CDR3 loop is CASSADGEQYF. CDR3 DNA: TGTGCCAGCAGCGCGGACGGAGAGCAGTACTTC. This chain links TRBV11-3 with TRBJ2-7; D call uncertain. V lost 5 bases and J lost 7, with 9 bases in between. This CDR3 is 11 amino acids long. Germline V gene sequence: CDR1 SGHNT, CDR2 YENEEA.

The V and J genes are TRBV5-6 and TRBJ2-2; the D gene is possibly TRBD2 (5 bases). With 4 bases removed from V and 6 bases from J, the gap between germline ends came to 10 bases. The CDR3 consists of 13 residues. In germline, CDR1 is SGHDT, CDR2 YYEEEE. Here the CDR3 DNA reads TGTGCCAGCAGCCTAGCAAGCCCCGGGGAGCTGTTTTTT. Protein: CASSLASPGELFF. The full variable domain, completed using reference TRBV5-6 and TRBJ2-2, is DAGVTQSPTHLIKTRGQQVTLRCSPKSGHDTVSWYQQALGQGPQFIFQYYEEEERQRGNFPDRFSGHQFPNYSSELNVNALLLGDSALYLCASSLASPGELFFGEGSRLTVL.

J is TRBJ2-3 and V is TRBV4-2, with 7 bases identical to TRBD2. The germline gives CDR1 LGHNA, CDR2 YNFKEQ. Trimming removed 5 bases from V and 6 bases from J; junction bases left unmatched: 2. CDR3 size: 12 residues. The CDR3 DNA reads TGTGCCAGCAGCGGTAGCGGGGATACGCAGTATTTT. Its protein is CASSGSGDTQYF.

The genes are TRBV6-5 and TRBJ2-1; no firm D call. V dropped 8 bases and J dropped 7 bases, with 9 bases sitting between them. Germline CDR1 is MNHEY and CDR2 is SVGAGI. This CDR3 has 11 amino acids. The CDR3 DNA follows: TGTGCCAGCGGTAGCCAAAATGAGCAGTTCTTC. Its protein product is CASGSQNEQFF.

This rearrangement joins TRBV4-2 to TRBJ2-3, with 9 bases aligning to TRBD2. The CDR3 consists of 17 residues. The germline V gene has CDR1 LGHNA and CDR2 YNFKEQ. After removal of 0 bases from V and 7 bases from J, the junction contained 11 bases not matched to a gene. CDR3 DNA sequence: TGTGCCAGCAGCCAAGAGGCTAGCGGGGAGCTCGTGCATACGCAGTATTTT. It encodes CASSQEASGELVHTQYF.

This chain uses TRBV4-1 with TRBJ2-7; D gene ambiguous. Germline V CDR1 and CDR2: MGHRA, YSYEKL. Trimming cost V 1 base and J 2 bases, with 15 bases left between them. There are 16 residues in the CDR3. The CDR3 region is CASSQGSVAGAYEQYF. DNA for the CDR3: TGCGCCAGCAGCCAAGGGAGTGTCGCAGGCGCCTACGAGCAGTACTTC.

The chain is built from TRBV6-5 and TRBJ1-2, with D possibly being TRBD1 (5 bases). This CDR3 contains 12 residues. The V and J ends lost 7 bases and 8 bases respectively, with 14 bases between them. Germline CDR1 reads MNHEY; CDR2 reads SVGAGI. The CDR3 region has the DNA TGTGCCAGCACAGGGACGGGAGGAGGCTACACCTTC. Amino acid sequence: CASTGTGGGYTF.

V gene TRBV29-1 combines with J gene TRBJ2-2; maybe TRBD2 (5 bases). Germline V gene lookup returns CDR1 SQVTM and CDR2 ANQGSEA. V lost 1 base and J lost 8, with 11 bases in between. This CDR3 is built from 13 residues. CDR3 amino acids: CSVEGRGSGELFF. As DNA, the CDR3 is TGCAGCGTTGAAGGGAGAGGGAGTGGGGAGCTGTTTTTT.